Sequencing of this TCR beta chain was carried out in a study of a mutant IDH1 vaccine in newly diagnosed glioma. Using immunoSEQ multiplex PCR, the repertoire was profiled, and TCRdb retains in-frame clones only, with some absent. Of approximately 57,000 clones listed, roughly 81% are singletons. Comment on this clone: The antigen is undetermined.

Trimming removed 4 bases from V and 7 bases from J, with 9 bases in between. The germline CDR1 and CDR2 sequences are SQVTM and ANQGSEA. This CDR3 is 11 amino acids long. As for time point: week 23, last vaccination. Every single dose of the vaccine, 300 ug of mutant IDH1 20-mer peptide, came with topical imiquimod. This chain joins TRBV29-1 and TRBJ2-3, with D perhaps assigned TRBD1 or TRBD2 (5 bases each). The input for sequencing was PBMCs, taken from a glioma patient whose treatment included an IDH1 peptide vaccine. This TCR came from a woman between 35 and 50 years old with glioma. Some clones in this sample may be carry-over from other donors' samples. The DNA of the CDR3 is TGCAGCGTTGGGGGACCCCATACGCAGTATTTT. Translation gives CSVGGPHTQYF.